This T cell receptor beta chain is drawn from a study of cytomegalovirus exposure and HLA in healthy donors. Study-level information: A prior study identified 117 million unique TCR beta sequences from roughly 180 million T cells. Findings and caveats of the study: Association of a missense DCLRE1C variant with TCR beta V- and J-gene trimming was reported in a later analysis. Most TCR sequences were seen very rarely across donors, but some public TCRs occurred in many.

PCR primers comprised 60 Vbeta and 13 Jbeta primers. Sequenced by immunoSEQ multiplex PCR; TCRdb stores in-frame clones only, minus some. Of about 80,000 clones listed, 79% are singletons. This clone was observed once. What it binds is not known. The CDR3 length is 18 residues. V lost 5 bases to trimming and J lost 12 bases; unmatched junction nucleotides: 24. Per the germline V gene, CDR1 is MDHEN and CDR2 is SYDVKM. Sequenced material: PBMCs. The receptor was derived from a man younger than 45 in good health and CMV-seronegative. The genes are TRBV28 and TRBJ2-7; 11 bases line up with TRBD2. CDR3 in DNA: TGTGCCAGCAGTCCAATGGGGCTAGCGGGAGGTACCGGATTTGAGGGGTACTTC. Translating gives CASSPMGLAGGTGFEGYF.